This T cell receptor (beta chain) appears in the sequencing data of a study of patients and donors after allogeneic stem cell transplantation. The CDR3 runs to 13 residues. Germline loops: CDR1 LNHNV, CDR2 YYDKDF (reference sequence). Trimming took off 4 bases at V and 10 bases at J, with 16 bases between the two ends. TCRdb re-called the RT-PCR reads with MiXCR, one entry per CDR3 protein. The top ten clones hold over 65% of a sample with tens of thousands of distinct CDR3 sequences, roughly 38% of them seen once. Specimen: blood, either unsorted or a sorted T cell fraction (not recorded which). The V call is TRBV15, the J call TRBJ1-1; D possibly corresponds to TRBD1 (6 bases). The receptor was derived from a human donor who was either an allogeneic HSCT recipient or a stem cell or donor lymphocyte infusion donor (not recorded which). It is not recorded whose cells these are; they may come from a transplant donor. CDR3 region: CATSTSTGGLAFF. The CDR3 nucleotides are TGTGCCACCAGCACCTCGACAGGCGGGCTAGCTTTCTTT.